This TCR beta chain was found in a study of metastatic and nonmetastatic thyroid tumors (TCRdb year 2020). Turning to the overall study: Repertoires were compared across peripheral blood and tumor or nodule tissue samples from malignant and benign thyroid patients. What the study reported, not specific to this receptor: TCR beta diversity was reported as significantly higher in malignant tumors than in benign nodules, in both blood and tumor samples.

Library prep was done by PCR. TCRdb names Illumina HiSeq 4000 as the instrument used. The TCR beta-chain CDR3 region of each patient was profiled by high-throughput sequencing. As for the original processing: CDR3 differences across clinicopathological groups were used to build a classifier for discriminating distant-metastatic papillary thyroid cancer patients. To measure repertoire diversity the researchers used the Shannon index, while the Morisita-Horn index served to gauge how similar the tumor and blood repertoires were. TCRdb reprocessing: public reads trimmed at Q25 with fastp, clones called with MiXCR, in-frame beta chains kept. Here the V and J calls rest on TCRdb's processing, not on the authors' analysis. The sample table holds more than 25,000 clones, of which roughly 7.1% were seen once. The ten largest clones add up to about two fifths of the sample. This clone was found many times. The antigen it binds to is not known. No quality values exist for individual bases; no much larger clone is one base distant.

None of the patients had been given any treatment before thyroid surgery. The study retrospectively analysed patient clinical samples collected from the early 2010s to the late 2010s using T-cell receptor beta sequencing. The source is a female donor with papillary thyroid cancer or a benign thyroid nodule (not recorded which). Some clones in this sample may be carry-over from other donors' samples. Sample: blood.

The sequence in DNA is TGTGCCAGCAGCCGCCGCGCGGGCCAGAACACCGGGGAGCTGTTTTTT. This translates into CASSRRAGQNTGELFF. This sequence uses TRBV11-1 and TRBJ2-2, with TRBD2 perhaps the D gene, on 5 matching bases. The germline V gene (reference sequence) gives CDR1 as SGHAT and CDR2 as FQDESV. Spanning cysteine to phenylalanine, the CDR3 consists of 16 amino acids. Of all the DNA, just the CDR3 is kept, 48 bases in frame from base 1. Deletion took 5 bases off V and 1 base off J, with a span of 14 bases between the germline ends.